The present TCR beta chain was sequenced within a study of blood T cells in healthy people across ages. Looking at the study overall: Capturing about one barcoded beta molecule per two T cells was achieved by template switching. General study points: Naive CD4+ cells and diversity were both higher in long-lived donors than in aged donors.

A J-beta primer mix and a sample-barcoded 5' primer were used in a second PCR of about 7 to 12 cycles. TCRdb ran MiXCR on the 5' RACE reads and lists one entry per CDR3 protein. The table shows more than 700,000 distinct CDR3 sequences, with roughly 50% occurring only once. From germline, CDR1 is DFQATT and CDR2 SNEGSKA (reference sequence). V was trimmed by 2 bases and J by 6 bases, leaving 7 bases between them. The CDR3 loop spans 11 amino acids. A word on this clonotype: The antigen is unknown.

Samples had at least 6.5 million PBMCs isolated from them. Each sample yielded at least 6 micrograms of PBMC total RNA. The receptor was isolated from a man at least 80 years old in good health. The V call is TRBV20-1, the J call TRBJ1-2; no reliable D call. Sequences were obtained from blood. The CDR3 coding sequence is TGCAGTGCTAGACCAGGAAATGGCTACACCTTC. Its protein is CSARPGNGYTF.